The 14 T cell receptor beta chains in this list originate from one sample, sequenced in a study of CD8 T cells in ankylosing spondylitis (dated by TCRdb to 2015 to 2018). Receptor libraries were prepared by 5' RACE. For sequencing, an Illumina HiSeq 2500 was employed. TCRdb itself trimmed the public reads at Q25 with fastp, ran MiXCR and retained productive beta chains. When rows share a CDR3 protein, they turn into one entry using the most common DNA and genes. The sample includes about 170,000 distinct CDR3 sequences, with roughly 18% observed a single time. The top ten clonotypes cover about 8% of the sample. Sequencing used blood, either unsorted or a sorted T cell fraction (not recorded which). The origin of the receptors is a male donor with ankylosing spondylitis or in good health (not recorded which).

The chain employs TRBV3-1 and TRBJ2-1; D remains ambiguous. Trimming shortened V by 3 bases and J by 4 bases, and 10 bases separated the two germline ends. The CDR3 consists of 14 residues. Germline values: CDR1 LGHDT, CDR2 YNNKEL (reference sequence). CDR3 in DNA: TGTGCCAGCAGCCAGGAAAACGATTACAATGAGCAGTTCTTC. Amino acid sequence: CASSQENDYNEQFF.

The rearrangement links TRBV24-1 to TRBJ1-5; D not resolved. The CDR3 runs 15 residues. V shed 2 bases and J shed 0 bases, with 7 bases lying between them. The germline V gene encodes CDR1 KGHDR and CDR2 SFDVKD. Written as DNA, the CDR3 is TGTGCCACCAGTGATTCCATTTATAGCAATCAGCCCCAGCATTTT. It translates to CATSDSIYSNQPQHF.

This clonotype has only a few counts. The chain combines TRBV2 with TRBJ2-1; 10 nucleotides line up with TRBD1. The germline CDR1 and CDR2 sequences are SNHLY and FYNNEI. The CDR3 is made up of 15 amino acids. V lost 6 bases to trimming and J lost 5 bases; unmatched junction nucleotides: 7. CDR3 sequence: CASRVDRGPHNEQFF. The CDR3 DNA sequence: TGTGCCAGCAGGGTCGACAGGGGGCCACACAATGAGCAGTTCTTC.

This clonotype was found many times. The chain combines TRBV5-1 with TRBJ2-1, with TRBD1 matching 9 bases. Germline V gene lookup returns CDR1 SGHRS and CDR2 YFSETQ. The V gene end was trimmed by 3 bases and the J gene end by 7 bases; junction bases not matched to a gene: 8. This CDR3 is built from 15 residues. CDR3 in amino acids: CASSSGQGKRNEQFF. Here the CDR3 DNA reads TGCGCCAGCAGCTCGGGACAGGGTAAAAGGAATGAGCAGTTCTTC.

This clonotype has just a few counts. The V call is TRBV2, the J call TRBJ2-7; 10 bases are a match to TRBD2. The germline V gene encodes CDR1 SNHLY and CDR2 FYNNEI. Trimming removed 2 bases from V and 4 bases from J; junction bases left unmatched: 2. The CDR3 runs to 14 residues. The CDR3, as DNA: TGTGCCAGCAGTGAACTAGCGGGAGTTTACGAGCAGTACTTC. Translation gives CASSELAGVYEQYF.

The chain links TRBV12-3 or TRBV12-4 to TRBJ1-1; the D is unclear. V lost 4 bases and J 8 bases, leaving 11 bases between the germline ends. The CDR3 sequence is 12 residues long. Written as DNA, the CDR3 is TGTGCCAGCAGTTCGCCCCCGGGAGAAGCTTTCTTT. Translated: CASSSPPGEAFF.

This clonotype was recorded a few times. CDR3 loop: CASSSTLGTISSPLHF. Written as DNA, the CDR3 is TGTGCCAGCAGCTCAACTTTGGGAACAATCTCTTCACCCCTCCACTTT. The chain joins TRBV7-9 to TRBJ1-6; D is undetermined. Germline-derived CDR1 and CDR2 are SEHNR and FQNEAQ (reference sequence). This CDR3 comprises 16 residues. The V end was cut by 4 bases, the J end by 9 bases, with 19 bases between.

This clonotype was seen repeatedly, ten times or more. V is TRBV6-1 and J is TRBJ2-1, with D maybe TRBD1 (5 bases). Germline assignment: CDR1 MNHNS and CDR2 SASEGT. Trimming shortened V by 6 bases and J by 0 bases, and 9 bases separated the two germline ends. The CDR3 covers 14 residues. The CDR3 loop is CASRTGNSYNEQFF. In nucleotides, the CDR3 is TGTGCCAGCAGAACAGGTAACTCCTACAATGAGCAGTTCTTC.

This clonotype appeared a few times. This chain connects TRBV7-2 to TRBJ1-1; TRBD1 agrees at 7 bases. This CDR3 has 15 amino acids. The germline V gene encodes CDR1 SGHTA and CDR2 FQGNSA. V lost 5 bases, J lost 1 base, and 7 bases stayed unmatched. The CDR3 protein is CASSSLGGWNTEAFF. The CDR3 coding sequence is TGTGCCAGCAGCAGTTTAGGGGGCTGGAACACTGAAGCTTTCTTT.

This clonotype was recorded at least ten times. The chain joins TRBV5-1 to TRBJ2-2; D may be TRBD1 (6 bases). The germline gives CDR1 SGHRS, CDR2 YFSETQ. V was shortened by 3 bases and J by 5 bases, with 11 bases between the two germline ends. This CDR3 is 14 amino acids long. The CDR3 sequence is CASSWVQGTGELFF. As DNA, the CDR3 is TGCGCCAGCAGCTGGGTACAGGGAACCGGGGAGCTGTTTTTT.

The chain is built from TRBV30 and TRBJ1-5; no clear D. Looked up from germline, CDR1 is GTSNPN and CDR2 is SVGIG (reference sequence). The V end lost 4 bases, the J end lost 1 base, and 8 bases lay between the germline ends. The CDR3 contains 13 residues. CDR3 loop: CAWTKDSNQPQHF. The CDR3 DNA reads as TGTGCCTGGACTAAGGACAGCAATCAGCCCCAGCATTTT.

This clonotype occurred many times. The genes are TRBV20-1 and TRBJ2-2; D unresolved. Germline CDR1 reads DFQATT; CDR2 reads SNEGSKA (reference sequence). CDR3 length: 13 residues. V lost 6 bases and J 5 bases, leaving 13 bases between the germline ends. CDR3 in amino acids: CSAPNRQTGELFF. The CDR3 nucleotides are TGCAGTGCCCCAAATAGGCAAACCGGGGAGCTGTTTTTT.

The chain uses TRBV5-5 and TRBJ1-2; tentatively, D is TRBD1 (5 bases). Trimming shortened V by 4 bases and J by 4 bases, and 8 bases separated the two germline ends. The CDR3 has 12 amino acids. Germline V gene data show CDR1 as SGHKS and CDR2 as YYEKEE (reference sequence). The CDR3 nucleotides are TGTGCCAGCAGCGGGACGGTCTATGGCTACACCTTC. The encoded protein is CASSGTVYGYTF.

In its sample, this clonotype was seen a few times. The chain has TRBV20-1 and TRBJ2-2, with 7 bases identical to TRBD2. Germline V lookup: CDR1 DFQATT, CDR2 SNEGSKA (reference sequence). This CDR3 is built from 15 residues. V lost 1 base and J lost 8; bases outside the gene matches: 10. This CDR3 reads CSARGRGRGSGELFF. The CDR3, as DNA: TGCAGTGCTAGAGGCCGCGGGAGAGGATCAGGGGAGCTGTTTTTT.